The 15 T cell receptor beta chains below all came from one sample that was sequenced in a study of blood T cell repertoires in COVID-19. The repertoire was sequenced with immunoSEQ multiplex PCR; TCRdb's copy has only in-frame clones and lacks some. Found here are 250,000 or so clones, over 75% of them singletons; the top ten hold 1.5% to 2%. The sequencing input was PBMCs or T cells enriched from blood (not recorded which). These receptors came from a man aged 35 to 55 who had recovered from COVID-19.

The rearrangement joins TRBV12-5 to TRBJ2-7, with D maybe TRBD2 (5 bases). The length of the CDR3 is 14 residues. Trimming removed 2 bases at V and 0 bases at J, with 8 bases between. Germline V gives CDR1 LGHNT, CDR2 FRNRAP. CDR3 sequence (DNA): TGTGCTAGTGGTTTGACGGGGAGCTCCTACGAGCAGTACTTC. It yields the protein CASGLTGSSYEQYF.

The chain has TRBV12-1 and TRBJ2-1; TRBD2, the table's D call, lacks a check against the DNA. TRBV12-1 is marked as a pseudogene. This CDR3 region has 17 residues. CDR3 nucleotides: TGTGCCAGCAGCTTTGCGTATCCTGGGACTACCAGCGATGAGCAGTTCTTC. Protein: CASSFAYPGTTSDEQFF.

The J gene is TRBJ2-3, the V gene TRBV18; TRBD2 is a possible D gene (5 bases). In germline, CDR1 is KGHSH, CDR2 LQKENI. The CDR3 sequence is 16 residues long. V was cut by 0 bases and J by 1 base, with 11 bases left in between. The CDR3 loop reads CASSPPAAGGTDTQYF. CDR3 DNA sequence: TGTGCCAGCTCACCACCCGCGGCCGGGGGCACAGATACGCAGTATTTT.

The genes are TRBV9 and TRBJ2-1; D gene unclear. V was shortened by 7 bases and J by 0 bases, with 11 bases between the two germline ends. The CDR3 consists of 14 residues. Germline V gene data show CDR1 as SGDLS and CDR2 as YYNGEE. The CDR3 sequence: CASHSFPSYNEQFF. CDR3 DNA sequence: TGTGCCAGCCACAGCTTCCCCTCCTACAATGAGCAGTTCTTC.

The chain employs TRBV5-1 and TRBJ1-4; possible D gene TRBD1, 6 bases. V lost 4 bases, J lost 8 bases, and 18 bases lay in between. Per the germline V gene, CDR1 is SGHRS and CDR2 is YFSETQ. The length of the CDR3 is 15 residues. CDR3 sequence (DNA): TGCGCCAGCAGCGGCCTATTGGGGGCAGGGGAAAAACTGTTTTTT. This sequence encodes CASSGLLGAGEKLFF.

Concerning this clone: One junction end disagrees with the germline gene, perhaps due to a read error. This chain uses TRBV29-1 with TRBJ2-1; D is undetermined. There are 14 residues in the CDR3. Looked up from germline, CDR1 is SQVTM and CDR2 is ANQGSEA. The CDR3: CSFEVGQINNEQFF. In DNA form, the CDR3 reads TGCAGCTTTGAGGTGGGCCAGATAAACAATGAGCAGTTCTTC.

In this sample, this clone turned up once. The chain is built from TRBV29-1 and TRBJ2-2, with D hard to call. V was cut by 5 bases and J by 2 bases, with 12 bases left in between. The CDR3 contains 14 residues. Germline CDR1 reads SQVTM; CDR2 reads ANQGSEA. The CDR3 sequence is CSVRPSTNTGELFF. CDR3 bases: TGCAGCGTTCGTCCTTCCACTAACACCGGGGAGCTGTTTTTT.

The V and J genes are TRBV7-6 and TRBJ2-7; 14 bases map to TRBD2. Germline assignment: CDR1 SGHVS and CDR2 FNYEAQ. The length of the CDR3 is 17 residues. Trimming cost V 5 bases and J 5 bases; bases outside gene matches: 11. The CDR3 nucleotides read TGTGCCAGCAGCCCCTGGACTAGCGGGGGGATTACCCACGAGCAGTACTTC. Translated, it gives CASSPWTSGGITHEQYF.

The V gene is TRBV3-1 (or the pseudogene TRBV3-2), the J gene TRBJ2-5; 10 bases line up with TRBD2. The germline gives CDR1 LGHDT, CDR2 YNNKEL (reference sequence). J was trimmed by 5 bases and V by 5 bases; bases with no gene match: 8. CDR3 size: 15 residues. The CDR3 protein is CASSFPAGGGETQYF. The CDR3, as DNA: TGTGCCAGCAGCTTCCCAGCGGGAGGGGGGGAGACCCAGTACTTC.

The CDR3 DNA sequence: TGTGCCAGTAGTATAGTGACTGCTGGAAGAGGCTACACCTTC. Protein: CASSIVTAGRGYTF. This rearrangement joins TRBV19 to TRBJ1-2; unclear D gene. Trimming pared 1 base from V and 8 bases from J, leaving 14 bases between. The CDR3 runs to 14 residues. CDR1 and CDR2 from the germline V gene are LNHDA and SQIVND (reference sequence).

The chain uses TRBV23-1 and TRBJ1-2; 7 nucleotides line up with TRBD1. TRBV23-1 is designated an ORF whose function remains uncertain. CDR3 length: 16 residues. V lost 3 bases and J lost 3; bases outside the gene matches: 10. CDR3 loop: CASSHYTRGAYYGYTF. CDR3 sequence (DNA): TGCGCCAGCAGTCACTACACCAGGGGGGCCTACTATGGCTACACCTTC.

A remark on this clone: Its ends do not fully match the called genes, so a read error is possible. This rearrangement joins TRBV7-7 to TRBJ2-7; D is ambiguous. Germline V gene data show CDR1 as SSHAT and CDR2 as FNYEAQ (reference sequence). The CDR3 is 14 amino acids. The CDR3 nucleotides are TGTGCTAGCAGCTTATCCCTTCGGGCCTACGAGCAGTACTTC. Residues: CASSLSLRAYEQYF.

This rearrangement joins TRBV19 to TRBJ2-3; D gene ambiguous. This CDR3 is built from 15 residues. Germline assignment: CDR1 LNHDA and CDR2 SQIVND (reference sequence). V was shortened by 0 bases and J by 10 bases, with 17 bases between the two germline ends. The CDR3 bases are TGTGCCAGTAGTATAGATCTTACAGACCCCGAACCGCAGTATTTT. As protein: CASSIDLTDPEPQYF.

The rearrangement uses TRBV13 and TRBJ1-2; TRBD1 aligns across 7 bases. The CDR3 loop spans 14 amino acids. Germline assignment: CDR1 PRHDT and CDR2 FYEKMQ (reference sequence). Trimming at V came to 2 bases and at J to 5 bases, leaving 5 bases not matched to a gene. The CDR3 region has the DNA TGTGCCAGCAGCTTAATGACAGGGACTTATGGCTACACCTTC. Amino acids: CASSLMTGTYGYTF.

V usage is TRBV18 and J usage is TRBJ1-1; possible D gene TRBD1, 5 bases. Per the germline V gene, CDR1 is KGHSH and CDR2 is LQKENI. Trimming shortened V by 5 bases and J by 0 bases, and 13 bases separated the two germline ends. The CDR3 covers 15 residues. CDR3 sequence: CASSAAGNMNTEAFF. In DNA, the CDR3 is TGTGCCAGCTCAGCGGCAGGGAACATGAACACTGAAGCTTTCTTT.